This TCR beta chain was captured in a study of blood T cell repertoires in COVID-19. In the authors' methods: Counts of nucleated cells, estimated from reference gene primer amplification, were obtained. Generated by immunoSEQ multiplex PCR, the TCRdb table keeps only in-frame clones and is missing some. V and J calls and clone size are given by that table; D and trimming were obtained from the DNA. The sample shows about 270,000 clones, around 89% of them seen only once. CDR1 and CDR2 (germline): SNHLY, FYNNEI. The CDR3 is made up of 15 amino acids. Trimming at V came to 0 bases and at J to 8 bases, leaving 5 bases not matched to a gene.

This sequence originates from a young woman with acute COVID-19. The material sequenced was PBMCs or T cells enriched from blood (not recorded which). The chain couples TRBV2 to TRBJ2-1; 9 bases are shared with TRBD2. The CDR3: CASSEAPAGGDEQFF. The CDR3 nucleotides are TGTGCCAGCAGTGAAGCCCCAGCGGGAGGCGATGAGCAGTTCTTC.